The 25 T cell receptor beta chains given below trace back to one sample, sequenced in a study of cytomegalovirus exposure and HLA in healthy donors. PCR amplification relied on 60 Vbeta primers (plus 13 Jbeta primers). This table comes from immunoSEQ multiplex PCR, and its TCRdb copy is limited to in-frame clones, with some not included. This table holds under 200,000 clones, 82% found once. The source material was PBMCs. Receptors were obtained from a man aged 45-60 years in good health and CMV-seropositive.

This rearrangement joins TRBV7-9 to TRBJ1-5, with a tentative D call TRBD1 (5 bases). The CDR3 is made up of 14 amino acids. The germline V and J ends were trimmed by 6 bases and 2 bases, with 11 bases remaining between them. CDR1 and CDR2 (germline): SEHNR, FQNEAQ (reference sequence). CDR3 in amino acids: CASSPKGGNQPQHF. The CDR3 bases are TGTGCCAGCAGTCCTAAAGGGGGCAATCAGCCCCAGCATTTT. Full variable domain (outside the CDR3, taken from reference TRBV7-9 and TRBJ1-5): DTGVSQNPRHKITKRGQNVTFRCDPISEHNRLYWYRQTLGQGPEFLTYFQNEAQLEKSRLLSDRFSAERPKGSFSTLEIQRTEQGDSAMYLCASSPKGGNQPQHFGDGTRLSIL.

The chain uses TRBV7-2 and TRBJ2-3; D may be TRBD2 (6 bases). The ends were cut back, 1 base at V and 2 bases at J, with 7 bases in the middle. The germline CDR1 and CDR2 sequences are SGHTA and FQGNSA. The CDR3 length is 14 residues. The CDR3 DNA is TGTGCCAGCAGCTTAGGACTAGTCACAGATACGCAGTATTTT. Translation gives CASSLGLVTDTQYF.

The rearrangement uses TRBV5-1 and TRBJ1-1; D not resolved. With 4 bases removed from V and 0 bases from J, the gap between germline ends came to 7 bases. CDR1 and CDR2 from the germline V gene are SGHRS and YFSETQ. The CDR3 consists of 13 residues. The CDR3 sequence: CASSSGLNTEAFF. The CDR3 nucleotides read TGCGCCAGCAGCAGCGGACTGAACACTGAAGCTTTCTTT.

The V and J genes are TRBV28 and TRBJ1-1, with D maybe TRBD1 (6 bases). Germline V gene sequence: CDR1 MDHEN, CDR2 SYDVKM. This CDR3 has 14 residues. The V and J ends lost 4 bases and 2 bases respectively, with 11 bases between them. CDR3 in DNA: TGTGCCAGCAGTTCATCGACAGGAAACACTGAAGCTTTCTTT. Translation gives CASSSSTGNTEAFF.

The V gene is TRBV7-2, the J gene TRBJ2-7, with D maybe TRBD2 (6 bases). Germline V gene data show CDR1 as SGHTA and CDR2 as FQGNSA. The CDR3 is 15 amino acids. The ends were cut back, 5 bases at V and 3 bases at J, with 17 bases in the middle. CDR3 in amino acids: CASSLRGDWNYEQYF. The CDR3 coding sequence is TGTGCCAGCAGCCTACGAGGGGACTGGAACTACGAGCAGTACTTC. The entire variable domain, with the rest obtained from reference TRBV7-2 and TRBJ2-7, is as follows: GAGVSQSPSNKVTEKGKDVELRCDPISGHTALYWYRQSLGQGLEFLIYFQGNSAPDKSGLPSDRFSAERTGGSVSTLTIQRTQQEDSAVYLCASSLRGDWNYEQYFGPGTRLTVT.

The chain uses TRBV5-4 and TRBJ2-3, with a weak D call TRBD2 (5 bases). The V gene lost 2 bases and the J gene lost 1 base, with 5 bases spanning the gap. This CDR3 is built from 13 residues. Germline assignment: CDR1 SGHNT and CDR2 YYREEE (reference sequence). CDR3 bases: TGTGCCAGCAGCTTAGCGGGCACAGATACGCAGTATTTT. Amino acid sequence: CASSLAGTDTQYF.

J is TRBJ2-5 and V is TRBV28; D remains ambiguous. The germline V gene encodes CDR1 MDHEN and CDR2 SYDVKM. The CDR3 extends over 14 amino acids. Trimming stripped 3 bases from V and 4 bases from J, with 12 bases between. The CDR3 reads CASSLRSYGETQYF. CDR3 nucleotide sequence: TGTGCCAGCAGTTTGAGATCCTACGGAGAGACCCAGTACTTC.

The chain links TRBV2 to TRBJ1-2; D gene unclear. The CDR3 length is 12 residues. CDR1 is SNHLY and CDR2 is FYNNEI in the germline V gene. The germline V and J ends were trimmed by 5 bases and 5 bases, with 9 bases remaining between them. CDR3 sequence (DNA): TGTGCCAGCAGTATAGAAGTTTATGGCTACACCTTC. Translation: CASSIEVYGYTF.

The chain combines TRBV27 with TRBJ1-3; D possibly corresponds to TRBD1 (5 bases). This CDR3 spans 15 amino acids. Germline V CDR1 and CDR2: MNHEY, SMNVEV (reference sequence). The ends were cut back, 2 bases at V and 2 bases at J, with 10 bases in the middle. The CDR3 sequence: CASSLDWGAGNTIYF. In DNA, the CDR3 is TGTGCCAGCAGTTTAGATTGGGGCGCTGGAAACACCATATATTTT.

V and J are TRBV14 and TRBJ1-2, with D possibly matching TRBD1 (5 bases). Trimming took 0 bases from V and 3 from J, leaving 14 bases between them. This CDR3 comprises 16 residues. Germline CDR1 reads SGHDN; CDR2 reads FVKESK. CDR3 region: CASSQDLGGDYYGYTF. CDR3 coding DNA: TGTGCCAGCAGCCAAGATCTCGGGGGGGATTACTATGGCTACACCTTC.

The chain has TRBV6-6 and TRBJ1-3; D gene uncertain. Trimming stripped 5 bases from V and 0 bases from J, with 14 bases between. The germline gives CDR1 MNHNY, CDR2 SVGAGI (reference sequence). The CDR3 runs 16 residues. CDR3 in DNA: TGTGCCAGCAGTGCGAGCCAGGCCTACTCTGGAAACACCATATATTTT. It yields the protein CASSASQAYSGNTIYF.

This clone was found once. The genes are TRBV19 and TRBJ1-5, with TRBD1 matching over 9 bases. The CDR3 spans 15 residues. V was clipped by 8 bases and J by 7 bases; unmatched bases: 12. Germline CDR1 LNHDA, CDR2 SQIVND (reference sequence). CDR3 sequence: CASARDREVVQPQHF. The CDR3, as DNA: TGTGCCAGTGCAAGGGACAGGGAGGTTGTACAGCCCCAGCATTTT.

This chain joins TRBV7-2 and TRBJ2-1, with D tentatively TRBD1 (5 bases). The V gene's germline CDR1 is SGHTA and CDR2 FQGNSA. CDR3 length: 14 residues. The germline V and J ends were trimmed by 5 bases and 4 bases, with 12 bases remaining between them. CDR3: CASSPQTAYNEQFF. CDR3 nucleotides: TGTGCCAGCAGCCCACAGACAGCATACAATGAGCAGTTCTTC.

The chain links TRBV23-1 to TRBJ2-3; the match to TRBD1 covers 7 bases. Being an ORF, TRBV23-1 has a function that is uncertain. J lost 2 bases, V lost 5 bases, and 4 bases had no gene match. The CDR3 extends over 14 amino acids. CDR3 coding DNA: TGCGCCAGCAGTTATGGGACAGTCACAGATACGCAGTATTTT. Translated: CASSYGTVTDTQYF.

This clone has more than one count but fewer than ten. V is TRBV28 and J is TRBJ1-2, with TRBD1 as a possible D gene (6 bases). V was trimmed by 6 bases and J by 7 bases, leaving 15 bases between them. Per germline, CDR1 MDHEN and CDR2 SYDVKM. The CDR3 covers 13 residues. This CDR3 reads CASSKNSGVGYTF. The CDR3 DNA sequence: TGTGCCAGCAGCAAAAACTCAGGGGTTGGCTACACCTTC.

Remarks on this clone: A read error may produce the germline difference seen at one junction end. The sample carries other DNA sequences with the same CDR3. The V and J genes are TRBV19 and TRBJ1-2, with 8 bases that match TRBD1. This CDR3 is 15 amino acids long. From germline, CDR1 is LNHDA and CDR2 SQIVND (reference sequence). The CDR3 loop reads CASSKGTGANYGYTF. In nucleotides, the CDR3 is TGCGCCAGTAGTAAAGGGACAGGAGCTAACTATGGCTACACCTTC.

Written as DNA, the CDR3 is TGTGCCAGTAGTCCGGGGACAGGGGATGAAAAACTGTTTTTT. Amino acids: CASSPGTGDEKLFF. The genes are TRBV19 and TRBJ1-4; 10 bases line up with TRBD1. The CDR3 is made up of 14 amino acids. Germline V gene lookup returns CDR1 LNHDA and CDR2 SQIVND (reference sequence). V was clipped by 5 bases and J by 6 bases; unmatched bases: 3.

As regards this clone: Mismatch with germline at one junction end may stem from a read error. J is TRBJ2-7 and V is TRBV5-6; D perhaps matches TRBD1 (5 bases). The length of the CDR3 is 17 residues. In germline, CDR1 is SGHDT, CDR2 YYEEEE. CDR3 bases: TGTGCCAGCTGCTTGCTTCTCAATGGCAGGGTCCCCTACGAGCAGTACTTC. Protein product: CASCLLLNGRVPYEQYF.

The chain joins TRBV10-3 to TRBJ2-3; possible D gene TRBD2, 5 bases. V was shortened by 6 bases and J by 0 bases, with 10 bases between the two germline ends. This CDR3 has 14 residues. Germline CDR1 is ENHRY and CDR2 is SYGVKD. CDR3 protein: CAIRSRTSTDTQYF. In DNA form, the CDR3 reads TGTGCCATCAGGAGCAGGACTAGCACAGATACGCAGTATTTT.

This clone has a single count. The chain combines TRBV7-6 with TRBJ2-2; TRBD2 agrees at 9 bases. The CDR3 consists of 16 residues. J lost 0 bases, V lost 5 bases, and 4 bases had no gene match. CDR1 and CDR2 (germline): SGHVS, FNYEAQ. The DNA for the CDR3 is TGTGCCAGCAGCCCCGAGCGGGGGGCGAACACCGGGGAGCTGTTTTTT. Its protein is CASSPERGANTGELFF.

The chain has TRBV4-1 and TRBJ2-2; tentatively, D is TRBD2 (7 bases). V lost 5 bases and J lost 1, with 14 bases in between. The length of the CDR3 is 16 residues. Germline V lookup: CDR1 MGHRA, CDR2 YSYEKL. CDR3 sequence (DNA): TGCGCCAGCAGCTACCGAGGGGGGGAGAACACCGGGGAGCTGTTTTTT. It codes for CASSYRGGENTGELFF.

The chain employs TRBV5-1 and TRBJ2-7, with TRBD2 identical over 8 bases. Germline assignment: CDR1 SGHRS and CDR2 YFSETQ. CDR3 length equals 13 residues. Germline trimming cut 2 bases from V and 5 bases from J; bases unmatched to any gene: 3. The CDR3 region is CASSLSGSNEQYF. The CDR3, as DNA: TGCGCCAGCAGCTTAAGCGGGAGCAACGAGCAGTACTTC.

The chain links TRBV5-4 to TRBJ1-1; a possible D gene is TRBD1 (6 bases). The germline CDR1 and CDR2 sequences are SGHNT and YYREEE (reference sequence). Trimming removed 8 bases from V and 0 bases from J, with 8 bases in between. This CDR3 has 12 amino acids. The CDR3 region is CASGTMNTEAFF. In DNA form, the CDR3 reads TGTGCCAGTGGGACAATGAACACTGAAGCTTTCTTT.

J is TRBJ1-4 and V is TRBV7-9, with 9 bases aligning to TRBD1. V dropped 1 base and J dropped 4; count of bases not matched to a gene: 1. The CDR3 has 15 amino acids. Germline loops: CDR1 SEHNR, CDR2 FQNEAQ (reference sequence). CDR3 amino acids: CASSLGTGDNEKLFF. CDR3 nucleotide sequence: TGTGCCAGCAGCTTAGGGACAGGGGATAATGAAAAACTGTTTTTT.

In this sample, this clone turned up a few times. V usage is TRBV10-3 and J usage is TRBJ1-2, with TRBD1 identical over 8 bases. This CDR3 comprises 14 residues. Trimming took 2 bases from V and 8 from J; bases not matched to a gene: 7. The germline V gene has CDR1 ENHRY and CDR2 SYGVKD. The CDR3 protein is CAISEVRGREGYTF. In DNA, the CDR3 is TGTGCCATCAGTGAGGTCAGGGGGCGCGAGGGCTACACCTTC.